This T cell receptor (beta chain) was sequenced in a study of CD8+ T cells in alopecia areata. Per the germline V gene, CDR1 is SGHAT and CDR2 is FQNNGV. The length of the CDR3 is 16 residues. The V segment lost 5 bases and the J segment 2 bases; nucleotides outside the gene matches: 6. TCR sequencing used cDNA made by reverse transcription of extracted RNA. This table comes from immunoSEQ multiplex PCR, and its TCRdb copy is limited to in-frame clones, with some not included. The data show some 200,000 clones, roughly 56% seen once. The source material was CD8+ T cells sorted from blood. V usage is TRBV11-2 and J usage is TRBJ2-5; 12 positions match TRBD2. The TCR was taken from a human donor in good health. CDR3 sequence reads: CASSVLAGGSQETQYF. CDR3 in DNA: TGTGCCAGCAGCGTACTAGCGGGGGGTTCTCAAGAGACCCAGTACTTC.